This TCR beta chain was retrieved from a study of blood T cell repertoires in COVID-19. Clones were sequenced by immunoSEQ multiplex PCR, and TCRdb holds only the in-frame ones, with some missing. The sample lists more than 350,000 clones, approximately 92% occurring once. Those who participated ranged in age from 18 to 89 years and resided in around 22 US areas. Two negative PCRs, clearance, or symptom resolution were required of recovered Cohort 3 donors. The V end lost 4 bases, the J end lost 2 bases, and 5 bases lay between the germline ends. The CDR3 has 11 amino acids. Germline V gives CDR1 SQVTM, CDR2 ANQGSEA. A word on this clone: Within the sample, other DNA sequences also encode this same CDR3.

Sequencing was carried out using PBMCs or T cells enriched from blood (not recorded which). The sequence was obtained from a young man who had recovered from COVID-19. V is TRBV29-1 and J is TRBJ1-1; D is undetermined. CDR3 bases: TGCAGCGTTGGACTCAACACTGAAGCTTTCTTT. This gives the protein CSVGLNTEAFF.